These 18 T cell receptor beta chains came from one sample sequenced in a study of post-analysis software for immune sequencing data. Study-wide results and caveats: TRBV5-6, TRBV5-1 and TRBV20-1 belonged to a set of roughly five TRBV segments that were more frequent in patients than controls.

No cognate antigen is known for these TCRs. Unique molecular identifiers were carried by the TCR beta cDNA libraries. TCRdb used MiXCR to reprocess the PCR reads, holding one entry per CDR3 protein. The sample has approximately 570,000 distinct CDR3 sequences, roughly two fifths seen once. Sequencing was performed on blood. The receptor source for this set is a girl aged 5-17 years with multiple sclerosis.

This clonotype was seen a handful of times. The chain has TRBV20-1 and TRBJ1-6; the D is unclear. The CDR3 extends over 13 amino acids. From germline, CDR1 is DFQATT and CDR2 SNEGSKA (reference sequence). Trimming cost V 4 bases and J 7 bases, with 11 bases left between them. CDR3 region: CSANKGPNSPLHF. DNA of the CDR3: TGCAGTGCTAACAAGGGTCCCAATTCACCCCTCCACTTT.

This clonotype has ten or more counts. The chain recombines TRBV29-1 with TRBJ2-1; D unclear. The CDR3 contains 16 residues. Germline CDR1 SQVTM, CDR2 ANQGSEA. Deletions cut 0 bases from V and 2 bases from J, with 14 bases between. CDR3 coding DNA: TGCAGCGTTGAAGAAAGGTCGGCACAGACCTACAATGAGCAGTTCTTC. Protein sequence: CSVEERSAQTYNEQFF.

This chain links TRBV12-3 or TRBV12-4 with TRBJ1-5; D gene unclear. Trimming stripped 6 bases from V and 2 bases from J, with 8 bases between. The CDR3 contains 13 residues. The CDR3 DNA is TGTGCCAGCAGGCCGGAGGGCAATCAGCCCCAGCATTTT. Translated: CASRPEGNQPQHF.

This sequence joins TRBV21-1 and TRBJ1-2; TRBD1 reflects the table's D call only, with no check against the DNA. TRBV21-1 corresponds to a pseudogene. The CDR3 has 14 residues. CDR3 sequence reads: CASSMRQGDYGYTF. The CDR3 region has the DNA TGTGCCAGCAGCATGAGACAGGGGGACTATGGCTACACCTTC.

For this clonotype: The junction does not match germline at one end; this may be a read error. The rearrangement links TRBV27 to TRBJ2-7; 7 positions agree with TRBD1. Germline values: CDR1 MNHEY, CDR2 SMNVEV (reference sequence). The CDR3 has 17 residues. In DNA form, the CDR3 reads TGTGCCAGCAGTTACAGGCCCCACAGGGGCCTCTCCTACGGGCAGTACTTC. This codes for CASSYRPHRGLSYGQYF.

The table lists this clonotype with a few counts. The chain has TRBV10-3 and TRBJ2-7; 9 positions match TRBD1. Germline V gene sequence: CDR1 ENHRY, CDR2 SYGVKD. The CDR3 consists of 13 residues. V dropped 6 bases and J dropped 3; count of bases not matched to a gene: 3. The CDR3, as DNA: TGTGCCATCAGGCCGGGACAGGGCTACGAGCAGTACTTC. Amino acids: CAIRPGQGYEQYF.

The genes are TRBV7-2 and TRBJ2-5, with 9 bases matching TRBD2. This CDR3 contains 14 residues. The V and J ends lost 5 bases and 1 base, in that order; junction bases with no gene match: 2. Germline V lookup: CDR1 SGHTA, CDR2 FQGNSA. CDR3 bases: TGTGCCAGCAGCGCGGGGGGGGCCCAAGAGACCCAGTACTTC. Its translation: CASSAGGAQETQYF.

V is TRBV5-1 and J is TRBJ2-1; 9 positions match TRBD2. This CDR3 spans 15 amino acids. V lost 4 bases, J lost 3 bases, and 5 bases stayed unmatched. CDR1 SGHRS and CDR2 YFSETQ come from the germline V gene. The CDR3 DNA reads as TGCGCCAGCAGCGTGACTAGCGGACTCTACAATGAGCAGTTCTTC. The encoded protein is CASSVTSGLYNEQFF. Together with reference TRBV5-1 and TRBJ2-1, the CDR3 gives the full variable domain: KAGVTQTPRYLIKTRGQQVTLSCSPISGHRSVSWYQQTPGQGLQFLFEYFSETQRNKGNFPGRFSGRQFSNSRSEMNVSTLELGDSALYLCASSVTSGLYNEQFFGPGTRLTVL.

V gene TRBV29-1 combines with J gene TRBJ2-1; TRBD1 aligns across 8 bases. V shed 5 bases, J shed 1 base, and the junction held 7 bases outside the gene matches. Germline CDR1 SQVTM, CDR2 ANQGSEA. The CDR3 is made up of 15 amino acids. The CDR3 loop is CSVYTTGGSYNEQFF. The CDR3 nucleotides read TGCAGCGTTTACACTACAGGGGGTTCCTACAATGAGCAGTTCTTC.

The CDR3 DNA follows: TGCGCCAGCAGCTTGGAAGAGACAGACAATTCACCCCTCCACTTT. Its translation: CASSLEETDNSPLHF. J is TRBJ1-6 and V is TRBV5-1; tentatively, D is TRBD1 (5 bases). In germline, CDR1 is SGHRS, CDR2 YFSETQ. V shed 0 bases and J shed 7 bases, with 11 bases lying between them. CDR3 length: 15 residues.

The V call is TRBV4-2, the J call TRBJ1-2; D is uncertain. The CDR3 covers 15 residues. Germline CDR1 reads LGHNA; CDR2 reads YNFKEQ. The V and J ends lost 3 bases and 4 bases respectively, with 15 bases between them. The CDR3 is CASSHTIPTGYGYTF. The CDR3 coding sequence is TGTGCCAGCAGCCACACCATCCCTACGGGCTATGGCTACACCTTC.

In its sample, this clonotype was seen a few times. The chain combines TRBV12-3 or TRBV12-4 with TRBJ2-1, with 9 positions matching TRBD2. V was pared by 1 base and J by 9 bases, with 7 bases of the junction left unmatched. The CDR3 has 15 amino acids. This CDR3 is CASSLGPAGGSEQFF. CDR3 coding DNA: TGTGCCAGCAGTTTAGGGCCAGCGGGAGGCTCTGAGCAGTTCTTC.

The rearrangement uses TRBV5-1 and TRBJ1-2; no firm D call. Germline CDR1 is SGHRS and CDR2 is YFSETQ. CDR3 length: 16 amino acids. V dropped 4 bases and J dropped 1 base, with 17 bases sitting between them. The CDR3 spells CASSPQPLGLNYGYTF. Here the CDR3 DNA reads TGCGCCAGCAGCCCGCAGCCCCTCGGCCTTAACTATGGCTACACCTTC. The full variable domain, its missing parts supplied by reference TRBV5-1 and TRBJ1-2, is KAGVTQTPRYLIKTRGQQVTLSCSPISGHRSVSWYQQTPGQGLQFLFEYFSETQRNKGNFPGRFSGRQFSNSRSEMNVSTLELGDSALYLCASSPQPLGLNYGYTFGSGTRLTVV.

This clonotype has a handful of counts. The chain recombines TRBV4-1 with TRBJ2-7; TRBD1 matches at 7 bases. Per germline, CDR1 MGHRA and CDR2 YSYEKL. The CDR3 covers 15 residues. The V segment lost 4 bases and the J segment 2 bases; nucleotides outside the gene matches: 8. The DNA of the CDR3 is TGCGCCAGCAGCCCGGGGACAGCTAAACCCTACGAGCAGTACTTC. Protein sequence: CASSPGTAKPYEQYF.

This rearrangement joins TRBV6-5 to TRBJ1-5; the match to TRBD1 covers 9 bases. The CDR3 contains 14 residues. J gave up 5 bases and V 6 bases, and 5 bases lay outside the gene matches. The germline V gene encodes CDR1 MNHEY and CDR2 SVGAGI. CDR3 nucleotide sequence: TGTGCCAGCAGACAGGGGGCCGGGTATCAGCCCCAGCATTTT. This gives the protein CASRQGAGYQPQHF.

This clonotype showed up just once. The junction departs from the called germline gene at one end, perhaps through a read error. CDR3 DNA: TGTGCTAGCAGCTTAAACCAAGACAGGGGGGAGACCCAGTACTTC. This translates into CASSLNQDRGETQYF. The chain joins TRBV7-7 to TRBJ2-5; 9 bases agree with TRBD1. CDR1 SSHAT and CDR2 FNYEAQ come from the germline V gene (reference sequence). The CDR3 consists of 15 residues.

This clonotype was picked up a small number of times. The chain employs TRBV29-1 and TRBJ2-4; 7 bases line up with TRBD2. This CDR3 spans 13 amino acids. CDR1 SQVTM and CDR2 ANQGSEA come from the germline V gene. V shed 0 bases and J 9 bases; nucleotides not matched to a gene: 5. Written as DNA, the CDR3 is TGCAGCGTTGAAGACAGGCCGGGGGGCATTCAGTACTTC. The encoded protein is CSVEDRPGGIQYF.

This clonotype was counted between two and nine times. The J gene is TRBJ1-1, the V gene TRBV12-3 or TRBV12-4, with 8 positions matching TRBD1. The CDR3 length is 13 residues. V trimming: 6 bases; J trimming: 7 bases; junction bases outside the gene matches: 7. The CDR3, as DNA: TGTGCCAGCAGCCTCATCGACAGGGGTGAAGCTTTCTTT. Residues: CASSLIDRGEAFF.